One sample yielded the 28 T cell receptor beta chains listed below, sequenced in a study of blood T cell repertoires in COVID-19 (dated by TCRdb to between 2020 and 2021). Library creation used the immunoSEQ multiplex PCR assay. TCRdb limited this immuneACCESS table to in-frame rearrangements with V and J called. A share of clones is missing; checked studies link under half to unresolved V genes, and the rest is unexplained. The sample records around 150,000 clones, approximately 80% of which are singletons. The biggest ten clones account for around 14% of the sample. The material sequenced was peripheral blood. The receptors were sampled from a woman over 75 with acute or convalescent COVID-19.

Comments on this clone: This same CDR3 is encoded by further DNA sequences in the sample. The V gene is TRBV30, the J gene TRBJ1-5, with unresolved D. The V end lost 0 bases, the J end lost 7 bases, and 7 bases lay between the germline ends. The CDR3 contains 12 residues. Germline V lookup: CDR1 GTSNPN, CDR2 SVGIG (reference sequence). The CDR3 DNA reads TGTGCCTGGAGTGTACGAGGCCAGCCCCAGCATTTT. Protein: CAWSVRGQPQHF.

The V and J genes are TRBV6-5 and TRBJ1-6, with 11 bases matching TRBD1. CDR1 MNHEY and CDR2 SVGAGI come from the germline V gene. Trimming took 10 bases from V and 4 from J; bases not matched to a gene: 6. The CDR3 runs 15 residues. The CDR3 protein is CATPGTGGYNSPLHF. DNA of the CDR3: TGTGCCACCCCGGGGACAGGGGGTTATAATTCACCCCTCCACTTT.

The sample holds one count of this clone. This chain joins TRBV18 and TRBJ1-1, with 8 nucleotides matching TRBD1. Germline V lookup: CDR1 KGHSH, CDR2 LQKENI. The J segment lost 7 bases and the V segment lost 5 bases, leaving 6 bases of the junction unmatched. CDR3 size: 13 residues. In nucleotides, the CDR3 is TGTGCCAGCTCAGAAACAGGGACAGGTGAAGCTTTCTTT. This sequence encodes CASSETGTGEAFF. The full variable domain, rest sourced from reference TRBV18 and TRBJ1-1, is NAGVMQNPRHLVRRRGQEARLRCSPMKGHSHVYWYRQLPEEGLKFMVYLQKENIIDESGMPKERFSAEFPKEGPSILRIQQVVRGDSAAYFCASSETGTGEAFFGQGTRLTVV.

For the CDR3, the DNA is TGCGCCAGCAGCTTGGGTAGCGGGGGAACCGGGGAGCTGTTTTTT. Translating it yields CASSLGSGGTGELFF. The chain joins TRBV5-1 to TRBJ2-2, with 9 positions matching TRBD2. V shed 0 bases and J 5 bases; nucleotides not matched to a gene: 2. This CDR3 region has 15 residues. Germline V lookup: CDR1 SGHRS, CDR2 YFSETQ.

V is TRBV5-1 and J is TRBJ2-7, with a weak D call TRBD1 (7 bases). The CDR3 sequence is 14 residues long. Germline lookup yields CDR1 SGHRS and CDR2 YFSETQ. Trimming stripped 1 base from V and 4 bases from J, with 12 bases between. CDR3 in DNA: TGCGCCAGCAGCTTGCTTCAGGGGGGTTACGAGCAGTACTTC. It codes for CASSLLQGGYEQYF. Combining the CDR3 with reference TRBV5-1 and TRBJ2-7 gives the whole variable domain KAGVTQTPRYLIKTRGQQVTLSCSPISGHRSVSWYQQTPGQGLQFLFEYFSETQRNKGNFPGRFSGRQFSNSRSEMNVSTLELGDSALYLCASSLLQGGYEQYFGPGTRLTVT.

The chain couples TRBV6-5 to TRBJ1-1; TRBD1 agrees at 8 bases. V trimming: 0 bases; J trimming: 3 bases; junction bases outside the gene matches: 6. Per the germline V gene, CDR1 is MNHEY and CDR2 is SVGAGI. CDR3 length: 16 residues. The CDR3 loop reads CASSYSWTGRDTEAFF. CDR3 nucleotide sequence: TGTGCCAGCAGTTACTCCTGGACAGGGCGAGACACTGAAGCTTTCTTT.

J is TRBJ2-1 and V is TRBV18, with 8 bases matching TRBD1. V trimming: 3 bases; J trimming: 1 base; junction bases outside the gene matches: 17. The germline gives CDR1 KGHSH, CDR2 LQKENI. This CDR3 contains 20 residues. The CDR3 DNA reads as TGTGCCAGCTCACCTCCTCGACAGGGGATAAGGGAGATGTCCTACAATGAGCAGTTCTTC. It is translated as CASSPPRQGIREMSYNEQFF.

This rearrangement joins TRBV4-1 to TRBJ2-6, with 10 bases identical to TRBD1. This CDR3 is 19 amino acids long. Per the germline V gene, CDR1 is MGHRA and CDR2 is YSYEKL. J gave up 3 bases and V 1 base, and 9 bases lay outside the gene matches. In DNA form, the CDR3 reads TGCGCCAGCAGCCAAGGGACAGGGGGTCGTCCGGGTGGGGCCAACGTCCTGACTTTC. Encoded protein: CASSQGTGGRPGGANVLTF.

CDR3 residues: CAAQGAGGLDTQYF. The CDR3 nucleotides read TGTGCCGCCCAAGGGGCAGGGGGTTTAGATACGCAGTATTTT. V usage is TRBV24-1 and J usage is TRBJ2-3; 7 bases fit TRBD1. Looked up from germline, CDR1 is KGHDR and CDR2 is SFDVKD. V was clipped by 12 bases and J by 5 bases; unmatched bases: 13. CDR3 length: 14 amino acids.

The V call is TRBV1, the J call TRBJ1-1. TRBV1 is assigned pseudogene status. The CDR3 covers 18 residues. The chain's CDR3 is CTSSQVPPDQEVNTEAFF. CDR3 DNA: TGCACCAGCAGCCAAGTTCCCCCAGATCAGGAGGTGAACACTGAAGCTTTCTTT.

The gene calls are TRBV28 and TRBJ2-1; 13 bases agree with TRBD2. The CDR3 spans 16 residues. V lost 1 base, J lost 6 bases, and 3 bases stayed unmatched. Germline V gene data show CDR1 as MDHEN and CDR2 as SYDVKM. The CDR3 protein is CASSLSRTSGSNEQFF. The DNA for the CDR3 is TGTGCCAGCAGTTTATCAAGGACTAGCGGGAGCAATGAGCAGTTCTTC.

The CDR3 DNA reads TGTGCCAGTAGTTCCCGTAGTAGCGGGAGGTACGAGCAGTACTTC. Translation: CASSSRSSGRYEQYF. The rearrangement links TRBV19 to TRBJ2-7; 10 bases are a match to TRBD2. Trimming took 5 bases from V and 4 from J; bases not matched to a gene: 8. Germline V gene data show CDR1 as LNHDA and CDR2 as SQIVND (reference sequence). The CDR3 is made up of 15 amino acids. Together with reference TRBV19 and TRBJ2-7, the CDR3 gives the full variable domain: DGGITQSPKYLFRKEGQNVTLSCEQNLNHDAMYWYRQDPGQGLRLIYYSQIVNDFQKGDIAEGYSVSREKKESFPLTVTSAQKNPTAFYLCASSSRSSGRYEQYFGPGTRLTVT.

The chain carries TRBV30 and TRBJ2-3, with TRBD1 matching over 11 bases. The CDR3 extends over 16 amino acids. The V gene end was trimmed by 3 bases and the J gene end by 3 bases; junction bases not matched to a gene: 8. Germline lookup yields CDR1 GTSNPN and CDR2 SVGIG (reference sequence). The CDR3 DNA reads as TGTGCCTGGAGCCGGACAGGGGGCGTAAGGACAGATACGCAGTATTTT. The encoded protein is CAWSRTGGVRTDTQYF. Full variable domain (missing parts from reference TRBV30 and TRBJ2-3): SQTIHQWPATLVQPVGSPLSLECTVEGTSNPNLYWYRQAAGRGLQLLFYSVGIGQISSEVPQNLSASRPQDRQFILSSKKLLLSDSGFYLCAWSRTGGVRTDTQYFGPGTRLTVL.

V usage is TRBV7-8 and J usage is TRBJ1-4; D may be TRBD1 (5 bases). V gave up 8 bases and J gave up 6 bases, with 19 bases separating them. There are 15 residues in the CDR3. The V gene's germline CDR1 is SGHVS and CDR2 FQNEAQ. The CDR3 DNA is TGTGCCAGCGGGGCCTCTGGGGTATTCGATGAAAAACTGTTTTTT. Its translation is CASGASGVFDEKLFF.

The chain carries TRBV19 and TRBJ1-1, with D unclear. Trimming took off 3 bases at V and 5 bases at J, with 16 bases between the two ends. There are 15 residues in the CDR3. Germline V lookup: CDR1 LNHDA, CDR2 SQIVND (reference sequence). CDR3 in DNA: TGTGCCAGTAGTATTGGAGTCTCCCAAGTGACTGAAGCTTTCTTT. Its translation is CASSIGVSQVTEAFF.

The chain carries TRBV11-3 and TRBJ2-5; no reliable D call. V shed 11 bases and J shed 3 bases, with 22 bases lying between them. The CDR3 covers 15 residues. CDR1 and CDR2 (germline): SGHNT, YENEEA. As DNA, the CDR3 is TGTGCCGCCGGGTCCCCAACGAGGTGGGAAGAGACCCAGTACTTC. Translating it yields CAAGSPTRWEETQYF.

The CDR3 DNA sequence: TGTGCCAGCAGCTTAGAAGGGGTCAACACCATATATTTT. The encoded protein is CASSLEGVNTIYF. V is TRBV11-3 and J is TRBJ1-3, with D possibly being TRBD1 (5 bases). V shed 0 bases and J shed 7 bases, with 7 bases lying between them. Germline V gene data show CDR1 as SGHNT and CDR2 as YENEEA. There are 13 residues in the CDR3.

The J gene is TRBJ1-4, the V gene TRBV25-1; 7 nucleotides agree with TRBD1. This CDR3 comprises 15 residues. Germline V gene lookup returns CDR1 MGHDK and CDR2 SYGVNS. J lost 5 bases, V lost 3 bases, and 6 bases had no gene match. In DNA, the CDR3 is TGTGCCAGCAGTGAGCCGGGACAGCCGAATGAAAAACTGTTTTTT. It codes for CASSEPGQPNEKLFF.

The chain couples TRBV3-1 (or the pseudogene TRBV3-2) to TRBJ1-3, with TRBD1 matching 7 bases. Germline V lookup: CDR1 LGHDT, CDR2 YNNKEL (reference sequence). The CDR3 is 15 residues long. The ends lost 3 bases at V and 1 base at J; junction bases unmatched: 3. CDR3 region: CASSHAGGSGNTIYF. Here the CDR3 DNA reads TGTGCCAGCAGCCATGCAGGGGGTTCTGGAAACACCATATATTTT.

This clone was observed a single time. V usage is TRBV30 and J usage is TRBJ1-2; 7 positions match TRBD1. Germline V gene data show CDR1 as GTSNPN and CDR2 as SVGIG (reference sequence). The V segment lost 3 bases and the J segment 2 bases; nucleotides outside the gene matches: 6. This CDR3 contains 14 residues. The CDR3 sequence is CAWRKKTGNYGYTF. The DNA of the CDR3 is TGTGCCTGGAGAAAAAAGACAGGGAACTATGGCTACACCTTC. Complete variable domain (other parts from reference TRBV30 and TRBJ1-2): SQTIHQWPATLVQPVGSPLSLECTVEGTSNPNLYWYRQAAGRGLQLLFYSVGIGQISSEVPQNLSASRPQDRQFILSSKKLLLSDSGFYLCAWRKKTGNYGYTFGSGTRLTVV.

The chain joins TRBV9 to TRBJ1-2; weak D call: TRBD1 (6 bases). The CDR3 is 19 amino acids. The germline V gene encodes CDR1 SGDLS and CDR2 YYNGEE. V lost 4 bases and J lost 2, with 27 bases in between. The CDR3 region is CASSPSQGGYRALNYGYTF. CDR3 coding DNA: TGTGCCAGCAGCCCCTCCCAAGGGGGATACAGGGCGCTAAACTATGGCTACACCTTC. Supplemented by reference TRBV9 and TRBJ1-2, the full variable domain reads DSGVTQTPKHLITATGQRVTLRCSPRSGDLSVYWYQQSLDQGLQFLIQYYNGEERAKGNILERFSAQQFPDLHSELNLSSLELGDSALYFCASSPSQGGYRALNYGYTFGSGTRLTVV.

This chain uses TRBV19 with TRBJ1-5, with D tentatively TRBD1 (6 bases). CDR3 length equals 13 residues. Germline CDR1 LNHDA, CDR2 SQIVND (reference sequence). Trimming left V 4 bases short and J 4 bases short, with 8 bases between. In nucleotides, the CDR3 is TGTGCCAGTAGTAGACAGGAAAATCAGCCCCAGCATTTT. It translates to CASSRQENQPQHF.

This clone was observed a handful of times. The chain carries TRBV11-2 and TRBJ2-3, with 8 nucleotides matching TRBD2. The CDR3 loop spans 15 amino acids. Germline values: CDR1 SGHAT, CDR2 FQNNGV. V shed 5 bases, J shed 2 bases, and the junction held 6 bases outside the gene matches. The CDR3 sequence: CASSPPGGVTDTQYF. In DNA, the CDR3 is TGTGCCAGCAGCCCCCCGGGGGGGGTCACAGATACGCAGTATTTT.

With regard to this clone: At the DNA level, this CDR3 is encoded by other sequences in the same sample as well. The chain combines TRBV6-5 with TRBJ1-4; perhaps TRBD1 as D (6 bases). The CDR3 is 13 amino acids. In germline, CDR1 is MNHEY, CDR2 SVGAGI. V lost 6 bases and J 2 bases, leaving 7 bases between the germline ends. The chain's CDR3 is CASRQGTNEKLFF. The CDR3 DNA reads as TGTGCCAGCAGACAGGGTACTAATGAAAAACTGTTTTTT.

This rearrangement joins TRBV6-5 to TRBJ1-5; no reliable D call. With 6 bases removed from V and 2 bases from J, the gap between germline ends came to 14 bases. Germline CDR1 MNHEY, CDR2 SVGAGI. CDR3 length: 15 amino acids. The CDR3 DNA reads as TGTGCCAGCAGCCGGAACGGCGGGGGCAATCAGCCCCAGCATTTT. It specifies CASSRNGGGNQPQHF.

Here the CDR3 DNA reads TGTGCCAGCTCACCCAGACGGGACATGGTTGGCTATGGCTACACCTTC. As protein: CASSPRRDMVGYGYTF. This sequence joins TRBV18 and TRBJ1-2, with D perhaps matching TRBD1 (6 bases). The CDR3 extends over 16 amino acids. The V end lost 3 bases, the J end lost 4 bases, and 18 bases lay between the germline ends. Germline loops: CDR1 KGHSH, CDR2 LQKENI.

The genes are TRBV5-1 and TRBJ2-3, with 10 bases identical to TRBD2. Unmatched junction bases numbered 9, after V lost 5 bases and J lost 3 bases. CDR3 length equals 16 residues. Per germline, CDR1 SGHRS and CDR2 YFSETQ. The CDR3 nucleotides are TGCGCCAGCAGAAGAGAGCGGGGGGGCGGTACAGATACGCAGTATTTT. Protein sequence: CASRRERGGGTDTQYF.

The chain couples TRBV5-4 to TRBJ2-4, with 10 bases aligning to TRBD1. The ends lost 5 bases at V and 2 bases at J; junction bases unmatched: 4. CDR1 and CDR2 (germline): SGHNT, YYREEE (reference sequence). This CDR3 region has 15 residues. CDR3 amino acids: CASSRQGASKNIQYF. As DNA, the CDR3 is TGTGCCAGCAGTCGACAGGGGGCCTCCAAAAACATTCAGTACTTC.